The sequence of this T cell receptor (beta chain) was determined in a study of OX40 agonist ivuxolimab in advanced cancers. About the study: Prior checkpoint blockade (anti-PD-1, anti-PD-L1 or anti-CTLA-4) was permitted; around 39% had it. Partial responses occurred in three patients (one hepatocellular carcinoma, two cutaneous melanoma).

A note on this clone: Its antigen remains unidentified.

General observations from the study: Low normalized T-cell clonal expansion was also seen in some nonresponders.

Prior autoimmune disease or systemic immunosuppression barred patients. The table came from immunoSEQ multiplex PCR; TCRdb's copy has only in-frame clones and leaves some out. Here the sample spans tens of thousands of clones, about 89% being singletons. The CDR3 extends over 14 amino acids. The ends lost 0 bases at V and 2 bases at J; junction bases unmatched: 1. CDR1 is SGHAT and CDR2 is FQDESV in the germline V gene (reference sequence). This receptor was identified in an adult with an advanced solid tumor such as melanoma, head and neck, liver or kidney cancer. The specimen was CD4+ or CD8+ T cells sorted from blood, collected in a trial of the OX40 agonist ivuxolimab. The V call is TRBV11-1, the J call TRBJ2-7; TRBD1 agrees at 7 bases. CDR3 DNA: TGTGCCAGCAGCTTAGCCCAGGGGGCCTACGAGCAGTACTTC. It specifies CASSLAQGAYEQYF.